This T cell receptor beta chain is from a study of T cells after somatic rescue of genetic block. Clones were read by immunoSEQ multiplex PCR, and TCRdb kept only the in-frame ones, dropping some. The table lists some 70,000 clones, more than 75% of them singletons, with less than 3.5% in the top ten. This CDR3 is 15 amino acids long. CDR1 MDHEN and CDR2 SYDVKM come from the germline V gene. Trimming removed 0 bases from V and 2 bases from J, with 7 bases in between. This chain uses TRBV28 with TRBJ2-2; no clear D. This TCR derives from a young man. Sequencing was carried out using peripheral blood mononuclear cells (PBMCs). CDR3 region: CASSLWDLNTGELFF. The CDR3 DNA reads TGTGCCAGCAGTTTATGGGATCTTAACACCGGGGAGCTGTTTTTT.